Shown below are 24 T cell receptor beta chains from a single sample sequenced in a study of CD8 T cells in Susac syndrome. The authors reverse transcribed roughly 0.5 to 1 ug RNA with random hexamers. TCRdb passed the immunoSEQ multiplex PCR reads through MiXCR, listing each CDR3 protein once. This sample has 45,000 to 55,000 distinct CDR3 sequences, with 80% to 95% found just once. Sequenced material: CD8+ T cells from PBMCs. The receptor source for this set is a human donor in good health.

The chain has TRBV6-5 and TRBJ2-1, with 9 bases identical to TRBD2. V was clipped by 10 bases and J by 4 bases; unmatched bases: 5. The CDR3 extends over 13 amino acids. Germline V lookup: CDR1 MNHEY, CDR2 SVGAGI. The CDR3 DNA sequence: TGTGCCACTAGCGGGGAAGCGTACAATGAGCAGTTCTTC. Its protein is CATSGEAYNEQFF.

This chain joins TRBV27 and TRBJ1-5, with TRBD1 matching over 9 bases. CDR3 length: 17 amino acids. J was trimmed by 5 bases and V by 5 bases; bases with no gene match: 13. Germline V CDR1 and CDR2: MNHEY, SMNVEV (reference sequence). The CDR3 DNA reads TGTGCCAGCAGTCTGACCGGGACAGGGACTCTTCATCAGCCCCAGCATTTT. It is translated as CASSLTGTGTLHQPQHF.

The V call is TRBV29-1, the J call TRBJ2-7; D may be TRBD1 (6 bases). The V end lost 8 bases, the J end lost 2 bases, and 22 bases lay between the germline ends. Germline V gene lookup returns CDR1 SQVTM and CDR2 ANQGSEA. CDR3 size: 15 residues. In DNA, the CDR3 is TGCAGCTCACGAGGGGGAACGGACCCTACCTACGAGCAGTACTTC. Encoded protein: CSSRGGTDPTYEQYF.

This chain connects TRBV15 to TRBJ1-4; D call uncertain. Germline V gene lookup returns CDR1 LNHNV and CDR2 YYDKDF (reference sequence). This CDR3 has 14 amino acids. V was cut by 6 bases and J by 0 bases, with 8 bases left in between. CDR3 residues: CATSDEATNEKLFF. The CDR3 nucleotides are TGTGCCACCAGTGACGAGGCAACTAATGAAAAACTGTTTTTT. The full variable domain, its missing parts supplied by reference TRBV15 and TRBJ1-4, is DAMVIQNPRYQVTQFGKPVTLSCSQTLNHNVMYWYQQKSSQAPKLLFHYYDKDFNNEADTPDNFQSRRPNTSFCFLDIRSPGLGDTAMYLCATSDEATNEKLFFGSGTQLSVL.

The chain carries TRBV7-9 and TRBJ2-7; D not resolved. V lost 5 bases and J lost 1, with 15 bases in between. The length of the CDR3 is 15 residues. Germline lookup yields CDR1 SEHNR and CDR2 FQNEAQ (reference sequence). In nucleotides, the CDR3 is TGTGCCAGCAGCCCCCAAGGAATGCGTTCCTACGAGCAGTACTTC. Encoded protein: CASSPQGMRSYEQYF.

The rearrangement links TRBV4-1 to TRBJ1-1, with D unresolved. The CDR3 is 14 amino acids. The germline V gene has CDR1 MGHRA and CDR2 YSYEKL. Between the trimmed V and J ends, which lost 0 bases and 3 bases, there was a span of 8 bases. Here the CDR3 reads CASSQEEVYTEAFF. The CDR3 DNA reads TGCGCCAGCAGCCAAGAAGAGGTTTACACTGAAGCTTTCTTT.

The CDR3 sequence is CASSWTSGSTGYEQYF. The CDR3 region has the DNA TGTGCCAGCAGTTGGACTAGCGGGAGTACTGGCTACGAGCAGTACTTC. The chain links TRBV28 to TRBJ2-7, with TRBD2 matching 13 bases. This CDR3 is built from 16 residues. Germline values: CDR1 MDHEN, CDR2 SYDVKM. Germline trimming cut 4 bases from V and 3 bases from J; bases unmatched to any gene: 6. Together with reference TRBV28 and TRBJ2-7, the CDR3 gives the full variable domain: DVKVTQSSRYLVKRTGEKVFLECVQDMDHENMFWYRQDPGLGLRLIYFSYDVKMKEKGDIPEGYSVSREKKERFSLILESASTNQTSMYLCASSWTSGSTGYEQYFGPGTRLTVT.

There are a few counts of this clonotype. The J gene is TRBJ2-1, the V gene TRBV11-3; 8 nucleotides match TRBD2. The CDR3 loop spans 15 amino acids. Germline V CDR1 and CDR2: SGHNT, YENEEA. V dropped 3 bases and J dropped 8; count of bases not matched to a gene: 9. In DNA form, the CDR3 reads TGTGCCAGCAGCTTCCTGGCGGGAGGTTTGGATGAGCAGTTCTTC. Amino acids: CASSFLAGGLDEQFF.

The chain carries TRBV5-1 and TRBJ1-2, with TRBD1 identical over 7 bases. This CDR3 comprises 12 residues. Germline V gene sequence: CDR1 SGHRS, CDR2 YFSETQ. V lost 5 bases to trimming and J lost 4 bases; unmatched junction nucleotides: 2. The CDR3 loop is CASRTGSYGYTF. CDR3 nucleotides: TGCGCCAGCAGGACAGGGAGCTATGGCTACACCTTC.

V and J are TRBV10-3 and TRBJ1-5; D unresolved. The germline CDR1 and CDR2 sequences are ENHRY and SYGVKD. The CDR3 is 12 residues long. Trimming removed 3 bases at V and 8 bases at J, with 8 bases between. CDR3 residues: CAISEPPEPQHF. DNA of the CDR3: TGTGCCATCAGTGAACCCCCCGAGCCCCAGCATTTT.

This chain uses TRBV29-1 with TRBJ2-3; D gene ambiguous. The CDR3 spans 13 residues. From germline, CDR1 is SQVTM and CDR2 ANQGSEA. V was cut by 7 bases and J by 1 base, with 12 bases left in between. CDR3 in DNA: TGCAGCGGAAACTACTTGCGCACAGATACGCAGTATTTT. This codes for CSGNYLRTDTQYF.

The rearrangement uses TRBV15 and TRBJ2-7, with 8 bases that match TRBD1. The V gene's germline CDR1 is LNHNV and CDR2 YYDKDF (reference sequence). There are 15 residues in the CDR3. J gave up 7 bases and V 1 base, and 9 bases lay outside the gene matches. The CDR3 protein is CATSRGVQGAGEQYF. Here the CDR3 DNA reads TGTGCCACCAGCAGAGGAGTTCAGGGGGCGGGGGAGCAGTACTTC. The full variable domain, with the rest looked up from reference TRBV15 and TRBJ2-7, is DAMVIQNPRYQVTQFGKPVTLSCSQTLNHNVMYWYQQKSSQAPKLLFHYYDKDFNNEADTPDNFQSRRPNTSFCFLDIRSPGLGDTAMYLCATSRGVQGAGEQYFGPGTRLTVT.

The gene calls are TRBV4-1 and TRBJ2-7; D is unresolved. Trimming shortened V by 3 bases and J by 3 bases, and 12 bases separated the two germline ends. From germline, CDR1 is MGHRA and CDR2 YSYEKL. CDR3 length: 14 residues. CDR3 bases: TGCGCCAGCAGCCATCAAGGGATACTCTACGAGCAGTACTTC. This sequence encodes CASSHQGILYEQYF.

The genes are TRBV18 and TRBJ2-6; D not certain. V was cut by 3 bases and J by 5 bases, with 11 bases left in between. Germline loops: CDR1 KGHSH, CDR2 LQKENI. CDR3 length equals 15 residues. The CDR3 nucleotides read TGTGCCAGCTCACCGGGAACAGTCCGGGCCAACGTCCTGACTTTC. Residues: CASSPGTVRANVLTF.

This chain links TRBV3-1 with TRBJ1-1; D gene ambiguous. Germline V gene sequence: CDR1 LGHDT, CDR2 YNNKEL (reference sequence). The CDR3 runs 16 residues. The germline V and J ends were trimmed by 1 base and 4 bases, with 16 bases remaining between them. The DNA for the CDR3 is TGTGCCAGCAGCCAAGGTAAACAAAGGTCCGGCACTGAAGCTTTCTTT. Amino acids: CASSQGKQRSGTEAFF. The variable domain in full, with the rest retrieved from reference TRBV3-1 and TRBJ1-1, is DTAVSQTPKYLVTQMGNDKSIKCEQNLGHDTMYWYKQDSKKFLKIMFSYNNKELIINETVPNRFSPKSPDKAHLNLHINSLELGDSAVYFCASSQGKQRSGTEAFFGQGTRLTVV.

V and J are TRBV2 and TRBJ2-3, with D perhaps being TRBD1 or TRBD2 (5 bases each). V was trimmed by 0 bases and J by 0 bases, leaving 13 bases between them. The CDR3 runs 17 residues. Germline V gene data show CDR1 as SNHLY and CDR2 as FYNNEI. The DNA of the CDR3 is TGTGCCAGCAGTGAAGCGCTGCGTTGGGGGAGCACAGATACGCAGTATTTT. Protein: CASSEALRWGSTDTQYF. Combining the CDR3 with reference TRBV2 and TRBJ2-3 gives the whole variable domain EPEVTQTPSHQVTQMGQEVILRCVPISNHLYFYWYRQILGQKVEFLVSFYNNEISEKSEIFDDQFSVERPDGSNFTLKIRSTKLEDSAMYFCASSEALRWGSTDTQYFGPGTRLTVL.

This chain's CDR3 is CASDSGGADTEAFF. The CDR3 nucleotides read TGTGCCAGCGACTCGGGGGGCGCGGACACTGAAGCTTTCTTT. V and J are TRBV12-3 or TRBV12-4 and TRBJ1-1; perhaps TRBD1 as D (6 bases). With 8 bases removed from V and 3 bases from J, the gap between germline ends came to 16 bases. CDR3 length equals 14 residues.

The rearrangement uses TRBV20-1 and TRBJ2-6; D not resolved. This CDR3 is built from 15 residues. The V end lost 1 base, the J end lost 3 bases, and 10 bases lay between the germline ends. The germline gives CDR1 DFQATT, CDR2 SNEGSKA (reference sequence). CDR3 sequence: CSARGTSLGANVLTF. The CDR3 nucleotides read TGCAGTGCTAGAGGAACTTCGCTTGGGGCCAACGTCCTGACTTTC.

The chain has TRBV27 and TRBJ2-7; 10 nucleotides align to TRBD2. Germline V gives CDR1 MNHEY, CDR2 SMNVEV (reference sequence). V shed 8 bases, J shed 5 bases, and the junction held 9 bases outside the gene matches. The CDR3 extends over 14 amino acids. The DNA for the CDR3 is TGTGCCAGCTCACGCCTAGCGGGAGAAGACGAGCAGTACTTC. It is translated as CASSRLAGEDEQYF.

This clonotype is a singleton in its sample. The chain uses TRBV28 and TRBJ1-5; D not resolved. Germline values: CDR1 MDHEN, CDR2 SYDVKM. Trimming left V 5 bases short and J 9 bases short, with 14 bases between. This CDR3 has 13 residues. CDR3 residues: CASSPTTGVPQHF. The CDR3 bases are TGTGCCAGCAGTCCGACCACGGGCGTGCCCCAGCATTTT.

The chain couples TRBV28 to TRBJ1-1; D is undetermined. This CDR3 contains 11 residues. The ends were cut back, 8 bases at V and 5 bases at J, with 9 bases in the middle. Germline CDR1 reads MDHEN; CDR2 reads SYDVKM. The CDR3 is CASESRTEAFF. DNA for the CDR3: TGTGCCAGCGAGAGTAGAACTGAAGCTTTCTTT.

The chain combines TRBV7-2 with TRBJ2-7; possible D gene TRBD1, 6 bases. CDR3 length equals 15 residues. Between the trimmed V and J ends, which lost 5 bases and 3 bases, there was a span of 17 bases. Germline V gene data show CDR1 as SGHTA and CDR2 as FQGNSA. CDR3 nucleotides: TGTGCCAGCAGCGACCTTACAGGGCACCACTACGAGCAGTACTTC. Its translation is CASSDLTGHHYEQYF.

This clonotype was recorded only once. The rearrangement uses TRBV4-1 and TRBJ2-7; unclear D gene. V shed 1 base and J shed 3 bases, with 13 bases lying between them. The CDR3 extends over 15 amino acids. CDR1 is MGHRA, CDR2 YSYEKL, per germline. The CDR3 sequence: CASSQGSTFYYEQYF. CDR3 bases: TGCGCCAGCAGCCAAGGTTCCACTTTCTACTACGAGCAGTACTTC.

This rearrangement joins TRBV9 to TRBJ2-3, with 10 bases aligning to TRBD2. The CDR3 has 16 amino acids. From germline, CDR1 is SGDLS and CDR2 YYNGEE. Trimming removed 2 bases from V and 1 base from J; junction bases left unmatched: 4. The CDR3 DNA sequence: TGTGCCAGCAGCGTTCAAGCGGGAGGGGGCACAGATACGCAGTATTTT. As protein: CASSVQAGGGTDTQYF.